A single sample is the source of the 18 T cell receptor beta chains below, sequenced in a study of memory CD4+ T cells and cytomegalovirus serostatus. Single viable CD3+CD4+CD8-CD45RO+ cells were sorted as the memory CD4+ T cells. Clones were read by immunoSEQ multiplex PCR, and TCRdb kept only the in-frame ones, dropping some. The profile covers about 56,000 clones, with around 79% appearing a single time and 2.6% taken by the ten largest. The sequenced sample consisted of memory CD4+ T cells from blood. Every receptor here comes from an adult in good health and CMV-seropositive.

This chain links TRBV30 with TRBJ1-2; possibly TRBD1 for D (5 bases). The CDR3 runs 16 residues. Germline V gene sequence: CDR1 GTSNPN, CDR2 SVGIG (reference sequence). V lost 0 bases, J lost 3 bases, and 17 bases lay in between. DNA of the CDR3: TGTGCCTGGAGTGTAAAGCAGGGAGGGGTGCACTATGGCTACACCTTC. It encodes CAWSVKQGGVHYGYTF. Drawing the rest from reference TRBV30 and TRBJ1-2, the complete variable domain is SQTIHQWPATLVQPVGSPLSLECTVEGTSNPNLYWYRQAAGRGLQLLFYSVGIGQISSEVPQNLSASRPQDRQFILSSKKLLLSDSGFYLCAWSVKQGGVHYGYTFGSGTRLTVV.

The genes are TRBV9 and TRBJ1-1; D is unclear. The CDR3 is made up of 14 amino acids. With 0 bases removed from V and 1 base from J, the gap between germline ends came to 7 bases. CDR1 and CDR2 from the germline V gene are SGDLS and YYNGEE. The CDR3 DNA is TGTGCCAGCAGCGTAGGGACTGGGAACACTGAAGCTTTCTTT. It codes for CASSVGTGNTEAFF.

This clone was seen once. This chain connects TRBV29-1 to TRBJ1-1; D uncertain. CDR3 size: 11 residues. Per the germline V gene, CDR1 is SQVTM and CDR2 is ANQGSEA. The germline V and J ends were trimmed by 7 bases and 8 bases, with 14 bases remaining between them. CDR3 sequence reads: CSAQNVLEAFF. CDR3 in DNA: TGCAGCGCCCAAAACGTACTAGAAGCTTTCTTT.

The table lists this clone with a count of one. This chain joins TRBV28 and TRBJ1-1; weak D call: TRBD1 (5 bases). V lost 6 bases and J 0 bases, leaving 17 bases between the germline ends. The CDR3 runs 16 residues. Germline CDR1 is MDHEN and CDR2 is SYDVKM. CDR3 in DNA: TGTGCCAGCAGACGGGGCCAGGGAGTCATGAACACTGAAGCTTTCTTT. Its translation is CASRRGQGVMNTEAFF.

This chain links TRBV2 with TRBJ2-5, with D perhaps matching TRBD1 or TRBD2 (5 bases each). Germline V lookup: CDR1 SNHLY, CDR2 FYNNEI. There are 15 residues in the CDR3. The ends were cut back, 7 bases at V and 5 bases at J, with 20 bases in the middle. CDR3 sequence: CASTPGTLSRETQYF. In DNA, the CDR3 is TGTGCCAGCACCCCCGGGACCTTAAGTAGGGAGACCCAGTACTTC.

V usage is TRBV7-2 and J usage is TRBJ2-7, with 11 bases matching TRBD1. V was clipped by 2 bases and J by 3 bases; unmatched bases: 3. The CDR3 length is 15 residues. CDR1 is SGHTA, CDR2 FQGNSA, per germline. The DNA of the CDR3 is TGTGCCAGCAGCTTATCGGGGACAGGGGGCTACGAGCAGTACTTC. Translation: CASSLSGTGGYEQYF.

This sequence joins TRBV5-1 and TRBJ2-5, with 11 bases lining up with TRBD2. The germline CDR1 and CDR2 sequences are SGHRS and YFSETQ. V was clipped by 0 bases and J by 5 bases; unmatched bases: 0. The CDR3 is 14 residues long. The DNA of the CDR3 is TGCGCCAGCAGCTTGGGGACTAGCGGGGAGACCCAGTACTTC. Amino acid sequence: CASSLGTSGETQYF.

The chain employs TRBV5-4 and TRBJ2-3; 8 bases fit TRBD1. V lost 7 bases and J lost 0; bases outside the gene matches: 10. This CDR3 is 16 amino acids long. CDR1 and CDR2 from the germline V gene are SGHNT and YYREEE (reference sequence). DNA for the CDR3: TGTGCCAGCGGACAGGGAGTAGATTTTAGCACAGATACGCAGTATTTT. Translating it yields CASGQGVDFSTDTQYF. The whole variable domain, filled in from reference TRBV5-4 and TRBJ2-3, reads ETGVTQSPTHLIKTRGQQVTLRCSSQSGHNTVSWYQQALGQGPQFIFQYYREEENGRGNFPPRFSGLQFPNYSSELNVNALELDDSALYLCASGQGVDFSTDTQYFGPGTRLTVL.

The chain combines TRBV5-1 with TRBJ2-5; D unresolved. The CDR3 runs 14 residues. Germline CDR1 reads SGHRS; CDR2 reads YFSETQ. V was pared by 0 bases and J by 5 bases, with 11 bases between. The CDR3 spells CASSLGTGSETQYF. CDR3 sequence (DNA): TGCGCCAGCAGCTTGGGCACGGGTAGTGAGACCCAGTACTTC.

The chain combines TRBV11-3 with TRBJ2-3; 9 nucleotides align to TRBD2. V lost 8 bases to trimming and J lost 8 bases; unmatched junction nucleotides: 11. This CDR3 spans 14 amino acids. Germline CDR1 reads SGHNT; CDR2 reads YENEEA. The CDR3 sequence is CASSFGGRAGTQYF. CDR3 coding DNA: TGTGCCAGCTCTTTCGGCGGGAGGGCCGGTACGCAGTATTTT.

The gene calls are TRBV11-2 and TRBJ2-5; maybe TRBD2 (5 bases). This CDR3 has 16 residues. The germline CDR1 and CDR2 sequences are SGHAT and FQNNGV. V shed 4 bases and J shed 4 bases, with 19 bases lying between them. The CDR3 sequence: CASSSGSGIPGETQYF. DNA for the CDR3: TGTGCCAGCAGCTCAGGATCCGGGATACCGGGAGAGACCCAGTACTTC.

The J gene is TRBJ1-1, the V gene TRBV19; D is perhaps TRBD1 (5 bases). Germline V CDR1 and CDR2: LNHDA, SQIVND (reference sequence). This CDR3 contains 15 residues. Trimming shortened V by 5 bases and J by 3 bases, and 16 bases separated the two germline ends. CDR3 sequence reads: CASSEIRGRDTEAFF. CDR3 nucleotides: TGTGCCAGTAGTGAGATTCGGGGACGGGACACTGAAGCTTTCTTT.

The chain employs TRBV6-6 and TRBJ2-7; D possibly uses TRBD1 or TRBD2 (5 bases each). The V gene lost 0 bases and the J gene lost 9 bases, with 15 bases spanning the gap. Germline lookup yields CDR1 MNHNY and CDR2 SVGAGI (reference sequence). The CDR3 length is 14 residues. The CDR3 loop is CASSYSGPRSTQYV. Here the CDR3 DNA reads TGTGCCAGCAGTTACTCGGGACCTAGGTCAACGCAGTACGTC.

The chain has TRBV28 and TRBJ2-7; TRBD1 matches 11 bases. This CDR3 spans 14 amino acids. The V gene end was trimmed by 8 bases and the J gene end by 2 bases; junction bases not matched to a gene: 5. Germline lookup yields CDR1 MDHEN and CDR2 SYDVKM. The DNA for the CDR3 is TGTGCCAGCTTAGGGACAGGGGGAACCTACGAGCAGTACTTC. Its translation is CASLGTGGTYEQYF. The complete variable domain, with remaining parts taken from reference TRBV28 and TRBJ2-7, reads DVKVTQSSRYLVKRTGEKVFLECVQDMDHENMFWYRQDPGLGLRLIYFSYDVKMKEKGDIPEGYSVSREKKERFSLILESASTNQTSMYLCASLGTGGTYEQYFGPGTRLTVT.

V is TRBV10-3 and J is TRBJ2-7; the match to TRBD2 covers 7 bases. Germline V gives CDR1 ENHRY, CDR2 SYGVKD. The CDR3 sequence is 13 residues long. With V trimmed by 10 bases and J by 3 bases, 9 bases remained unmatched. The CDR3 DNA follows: TGTGCCACAAGGGAGGGGAACGGCTACGAGCAGTACGTC. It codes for CATREGNGYEQYV.

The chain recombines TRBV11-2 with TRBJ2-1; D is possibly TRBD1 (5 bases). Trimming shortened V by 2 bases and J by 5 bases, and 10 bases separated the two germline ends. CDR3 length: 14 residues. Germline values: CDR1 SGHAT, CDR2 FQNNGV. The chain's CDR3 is CASSLHDSDNEQFF. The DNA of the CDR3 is TGTGCCAGCAGCTTACACGACAGCGACAATGAGCAGTTCTTC.

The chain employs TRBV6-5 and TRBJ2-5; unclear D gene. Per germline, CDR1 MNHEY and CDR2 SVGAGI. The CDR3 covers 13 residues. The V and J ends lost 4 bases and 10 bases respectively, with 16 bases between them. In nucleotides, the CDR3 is TGTGCCAGCAGTTCTACTCGATGGGTAAACCAGTACTTC. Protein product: CASSSTRWVNQYF.

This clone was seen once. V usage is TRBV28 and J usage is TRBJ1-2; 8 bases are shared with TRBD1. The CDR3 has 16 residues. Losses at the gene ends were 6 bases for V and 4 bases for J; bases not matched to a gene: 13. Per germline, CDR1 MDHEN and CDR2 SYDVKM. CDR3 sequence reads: CASRVLQGATSYGYTF. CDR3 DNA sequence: TGTGCCAGCAGAGTACTTCAGGGGGCAACTTCCTATGGCTACACCTTC.